A selection of T cell receptor beta chains follows, all from one sample in a study of cytomegalovirus exposure and HLA in healthy donors. TCRdb's table, derived via immunoSEQ multiplex PCR, lists solely in-frame clones and lacks some. The repertoire holds 90,000 or so clones, just under 75% seen once, with around 4.3% in the top ten. Sequenced material: PBMCs. These TCRs come from a man between 60 and 75 years old in good health and CMV-seronegative. The conserved cysteine and the conserved F or W are not part of the CDR3 here. Each record gives: V gene, J gene, CDR3 protein.

v_gene: TRBV6-6; j_gene: TRBJ1-5; CDR3aa: AIAHGNQPQH
v_gene: TRBV13; j_gene: TRBJ2-3; CDR3aa: ASSLKASGHTQY
v_gene: TRBV7-3; j_gene: TRBJ2-1; CDR3aa: ASSLSYNEQF
v_gene: TRBV2; j_gene: TRBJ2-1; CDR3aa: ASVDTSVDNEQF
v_gene: TRBV5-1; j_gene: TRBJ2-7; CDR3aa: ASSLGQGSQYEQY
v_gene: TRBV5-1; j_gene: TRBJ2-5; CDR3aa: ASSRGRGVQETQY
v_gene: TRBV21-1; j_gene: TRBJ2-7; CDR3aa: ASSKGGGTYEQY
v_gene: TRBV11-3; j_gene: TRBJ2-7; CDR3aa: ASSLGGRDEQY
v_gene: TRBV5-1; j_gene: TRBJ2-5; CDR3aa: ASSNPGQGEAETQY
v_gene: TRBV4-3; j_gene: TRBJ2-7; CDR3aa: ASSQDNEQY
v_gene: TRBV19; j_gene: TRBJ2-5; CDR3aa: ASSAGTGGIEAQY
v_gene: TRBV9; j_gene: TRBJ2-7; CDR3aa: ASSVSGQGGVGTTSYEQY
v_gene: TRBV6-1; j_gene: TRBJ2-1; CDR3aa: ASTPRGDNNEQF
v_gene: TRBV6-6; j_gene: TRBJ2-7; CDR3aa: ASSVLAGTQY
v_gene: TRBV5-6; j_gene: TRBJ2-1; CDR3aa: ASSAAGLARNEQF
v_gene: TRBV6-1; j_gene: TRBJ2-7; CDR3aa: ASNNQGVDEQY
v_gene: TRBV6-5; j_gene: TRBJ1-2; CDR3aa: ASSYLLTGASGYT
v_gene: TRBV27; j_gene: TRBJ2-1; CDR3aa: ASSPREYSGGSSYNEQF
v_gene: TRBV2; j_gene: TRBJ2-1; CDR3aa: ASSEWGERRGGAHNEQF
v_gene: TRBV4-2; j_gene: TRBJ2-5; CDR3aa: ASSRGLAVGQTQY
v_gene: TRBV7-9; j_gene: TRBJ1-1; CDR3aa: ASSFDRGSDTEAF
v_gene: TRBV4-1; j_gene: TRBJ2-1; CDR3aa: ASSQGVGGANEQF
v_gene: TRBV6-5; j_gene: TRBJ1-2; CDR3aa: ASSYQGGTNYGYT
v_gene: TRBV6-1; j_gene: TRBJ1-1; CDR3aa: ASSEEGQGFTEAF
v_gene: TRBV2; j_gene: TRBJ2-1; CDR3aa: ASSERVGVAGGLTFSNEQF
v_gene: TRBV7-3; j_gene: TRBJ2-3; CDR3aa: ASSFNRGGTDTQY
v_gene: TRBV19; j_gene: TRBJ2-3; CDR3aa: ASSRRDRGTDTQY
v_gene: TRBV9; j_gene: TRBJ2-4; CDR3aa: ASSGGQGNIQY
v_gene: TRBV18; j_gene: TRBJ2-5; CDR3aa: ASSPGQGETQY
v_gene: TRBV10-3; j_gene: TRBJ1-1; CDR3aa: AISESGETEAF
v_gene: TRBV6-1; j_gene: TRBJ1-2; CDR3aa: ASSEWSGAGGYT
v_gene: TRBV14; j_gene: TRBJ2-7; CDR3aa: ASSPNRQRVY
v_gene: TRBV5-4; j_gene: TRBJ2-5; CDR3aa: ASSKLPGGQETQY
v_gene: TRBV6-6; j_gene: TRBJ1-1; CDR3aa: ASSSRSEAF
v_gene: TRBV10-3; j_gene: NA; CDR3aa: AIRPGLNSYEQY
v_gene: TRBV6-1; j_gene: TRBJ1-2; CDR3aa: ASSEASPGSAYGYT
v_gene: TRBV29-1; j_gene: TRBJ2-2; CDR3aa: SATVEGKANTGELF
v_gene: TRBV2; j_gene: TRBJ1-1; CDR3aa: ASSGGPGGNTEAF
v_gene: TRBV5-1; j_gene: TRBJ1-1; CDR3aa: ASSWNQGTEAF
v_gene: TRBV30; j_gene: TRBJ1-4; CDR3aa: AWSVLATNEKLF
v_gene: TRBV15; j_gene: TRBJ2-3; CDR3aa: ATSTGRTRTTDTQY
v_gene: TRBV19; j_gene: TRBJ2-2; CDR3aa: ASSIEWGLPSGELF
v_gene: TRBV30; j_gene: TRBJ1-6; CDR3aa: AWNRGESPLH
v_gene: TRBV4-1; j_gene: TRBJ2-7; CDR3aa: ASSQVEGTGEQY
v_gene: TRBV29-1; j_gene: TRBJ2-7; CDR3aa: SVGQGSYEQY
v_gene: TRBV7-9; j_gene: TRBJ2-7; CDR3aa: ASSWDSSYEQY
v_gene: TRBV19; j_gene: TRBJ1-4; CDR3aa: ASVAPGGAGKLF
v_gene: TRBV5-4; j_gene: TRBJ1-1; CDR3aa: ASSSRQGAPVNTEAF
v_gene: TRBV4-1; j_gene: TRBJ2-4; CDR3aa: ASSQVAFRSIQY
v_gene: TRBV5-1; j_gene: TRBJ2-1; CDR3aa: ASNPTAGGYNEQF
v_gene: TRBV30; j_gene: TRBJ1-1; CDR3aa: AWSSGEVGTEAF
v_gene: TRBV9; j_gene: TRBJ2-2; CDR3aa: ASSVMSGGNTGELF
v_gene: TRBV5-1; j_gene: TRBJ1-1; CDR3aa: ASSLGQGHLNTEAF
v_gene: TRBV19; j_gene: TRBJ2-5; CDR3aa: ASGSGVRSETQY
v_gene: TRBV10-2; j_gene: TRBJ1-1; CDR3aa: ASSWDRAFTEAF